Presented here are 30 T cell receptor beta chains from one specimen sequenced in a study of T-cell memory formation after mild COVID-19. In TCRdb, the 5' RACE reads were re-called with MiXCR into one record per CDR3 protein. The data contain tens of thousands of distinct CDR3 sequences, about 15% of them seen just once; the ten biggest clones take up around two fifths. The sample taken for sequencing was PBMCs or a T cell subset sorted from them (not recorded which). All receptors come from a man aged 18 to 30 who had mild COVID-19 (a few samples of this study predate the infection). Cell type and time point are not known.

The gene calls are TRBV2 and TRBJ2-1; TRBD2 aligns across 7 bases. Germline CDR1 and CDR2: SNHLY and FYNNEI. J was trimmed by 3 bases and V by 6 bases; bases with no gene match: 8. The CDR3 is 15 residues long. The CDR3 nucleotides read TGTGCCAGCAGGGCCGACCGGGGGGTCTACAATGAGCAGTTCTTC. Translated: CASRADRGVYNEQFF.

This chain uses TRBV6-2 or TRBV6-3 with TRBJ2-7; no firm D call. The germline gives CDR1 MNHEY, CDR2 SVGEGT. Between the trimmed V and J ends, which lost 3 bases and 2 bases, there was a span of 5 bases. The CDR3 sequence is 12 residues long. The CDR3 is CASSYGTYEQYF. For the CDR3, the DNA is TGTGCCAGCAGTTATGGGACCTACGAGCAGTACTTC.

This clonotype showed up just a few times. The V call is TRBV9, the J call TRBJ2-3, with 7 nucleotides matching TRBD2. The CDR3 runs to 17 residues. V lost 1 base, J lost 1 base, and 9 bases stayed unmatched. Germline lookup yields CDR1 SGDLS and CDR2 YYNGEE. The CDR3, as DNA: TGTGCCAGCAGCGTAACTAGACTAGCTGTGGGCACAGATACGCAGTATTTT. Encoded protein: CASSVTRLAVGTDTQYF.

The chain recombines TRBV6-5 with TRBJ1-1; the D is unclear. V was clipped by 0 bases and J by 1 base, with 9 bases between them. The CDR3 spans 15 residues. Germline loops: CDR1 MNHEY, CDR2 SVGAGI. The CDR3, as DNA: TGTGCCAGCAGTTACTCCGGGATTGGGAACACTGAAGCTTTCTTT. Protein: CASSYSGIGNTEAFF.

V usage is TRBV4-1 and J usage is TRBJ2-5; 9 positions agree with TRBD1. The CDR3 is 15 amino acids. Germline lookup yields CDR1 MGHRA and CDR2 YSYEKL. CDR3: CATGGRDRVQETQYF. CDR3 sequence (DNA): TGCGCTACAGGGGGAAGGGACAGGGTTCAAGAGACCCAGTACTTC.

This chain joins TRBV12-5 and TRBJ1-1; D is possibly TRBD1 (5 bases). The CDR3 extends over 14 amino acids. Germline V gives CDR1 LGHNT, CDR2 FRNRAP. The germline V and J ends were trimmed by 4 bases and 0 bases, with 9 bases remaining between them. This CDR3 is CASGWGRLNTEAFF. The CDR3 nucleotides are TGTGCTAGTGGTTGGGGACGGTTGAACACTGAAGCTTTCTTT.

This clonotype appeared many times. This chain links TRBV4-2 with TRBJ2-5, with 11 positions matching TRBD2. Trimming at V came to 0 bases and at J to 5 bases, leaving 2 bases not matched to a gene. Per the germline V gene, CDR1 is LGHNA and CDR2 is YNFKEQ. CDR3 length equals 15 residues. The CDR3 protein is CASSQDSGGAETQYF. For the CDR3, the DNA is TGTGCCAGCAGCCAAGATAGCGGGGGGGCCGAGACCCAGTACTTC.

The rearrangement uses TRBV9 and TRBJ2-1; 9 bases map to TRBD1. Germline V gene data show CDR1 as SGDLS and CDR2 as YYNGEE. The CDR3 length is 12 residues. V lost 7 bases and J lost 8; bases outside the gene matches: 4. In nucleotides, the CDR3 is TGTGCCAGCGCCCGGACAGGGGATGAGCAGTTCTTC. Amino acids: CASARTGDEQFF.

This chain links TRBV6-2 or TRBV6-3 with TRBJ1-5; D is unresolved. The germline CDR1 and CDR2 sequences are MNHEY and SVGEGT. CDR3 length: 14 amino acids. V was clipped by 0 bases and J by 1 base, with 4 bases between them. The CDR3 is CASSYSGSNQPQHF. The CDR3 coding sequence is TGTGCCAGCAGTTACTCGGGCAGCAATCAGCCCCAGCATTTT.

This clonotype occurred once. The genes are TRBV6-5 and TRBJ2-1; 11 bases map to TRBD2. Germline CDR1 MNHEY, CDR2 SVGAGI. The CDR3 contains 15 residues. V lost 7 bases to trimming and J lost 2 bases; unmatched junction nucleotides: 4. The CDR3 reads CASIVAGGAYNEQFF. The CDR3 region has the DNA TGTGCCAGCATCGTAGCGGGAGGGGCCTACAATGAGCAGTTCTTC.

This clonotype occurred a few times. This chain connects TRBV6-2 or TRBV6-3 to TRBJ2-2; maybe TRBD2 (5 bases). CDR1 and CDR2 (germline): MNHEY, SVGEGT. V gave up 2 bases and J gave up 4 bases, with 11 bases separating them. The CDR3 is 15 residues long. Here the CDR3 reads CASSYIGDATGELFF. Written as DNA, the CDR3 is TGTGCCAGCAGTTACATCGGGGATGCCACCGGGGAGCTGTTTTTT.

The genes are TRBV25-1 and TRBJ1-4; D gene unclear. There are 10 residues in the CDR3. Germline assignment: CDR1 MGHDK and CDR2 SYGVNS. Trimming removed 7 bases from V and 8 bases from J, with 5 bases in between. The CDR3 coding sequence is TGTGCCAGCACAGGAGAAAAACTGTTTTTT. Its translation: CASTGEKLFF.

This clonotype was seen repeatedly, ten times or more. The chain combines TRBV18 with TRBJ2-1; D possibly uses TRBD1 or TRBD2 (5 bases each). The CDR3 runs 18 residues. In germline, CDR1 is KGHSH, CDR2 LQKENI. V gave up 6 bases and J gave up 0 bases, with 21 bases separating them. The CDR3 coding sequence is TGTGCCAGCTCTTTGGGGGTACCCTTACTTGGCTCCTACAATGAGCAGTTCTTC. Its protein product is CASSLGVPLLGSYNEQFF.

This chain links TRBV11-3 with TRBJ2-2, with a weak D call TRBD1 (6 bases). Germline assignment: CDR1 SGHNT and CDR2 YENEEA. V lost 0 bases, J lost 4 bases, and 6 bases lay in between. This CDR3 is built from 14 residues. The CDR3 is CASSLEGGTGELFF. CDR3 in DNA: TGTGCCAGCAGCTTAGAAGGGGGCACCGGGGAGCTGTTTTTT. The full variable domain, with the rest looked up from reference TRBV11-3 and TRBJ2-2, is EAGVVQSPRYKIIEKKQPVAFWCNPISGHNTLYWYLQNLGQGPELLIRYENEEAVDDSQLPKDRFSAERLKGVDSTLKIQPAELGDSAVYLCASSLEGGTGELFFGEGSRLTVL.

V gene TRBV6-2 or TRBV6-3 combines with J gene TRBJ2-1, with D unclear. V lost 5 bases and J lost 5, with 13 bases in between. The CDR3 consists of 14 residues. CDR1 and CDR2 (germline): MNHEY, SVGEGT. CDR3 nucleotide sequence: TGTGCCAGCAGTCACACGCGCTTGGACAATGAGCAGTTCTTC. This encodes CASSHTRLDNEQFF.

The chain carries TRBV19 and TRBJ1-2, with D uncertain. Germline CDR1 and CDR2: LNHDA and SQIVND (reference sequence). Trimming shortened V by 5 bases and J by 8 bases, and 9 bases separated the two germline ends. The CDR3 extends over 11 amino acids. CDR3 in amino acids: CASSRQEGYTF. CDR3 DNA: TGTGCCAGTAGTCGACAAGAAGGCTACACCTTC.

This clonotype has just a few counts. The genes are TRBV9 and TRBJ2-5; D gene uncertain. The CDR3 totals 16 residues. Germline lookup yields CDR1 SGDLS and CDR2 YYNGEE. Trimming shortened V by 2 bases and J by 2 bases, and 16 bases separated the two germline ends. Here the CDR3 DNA reads TGTGCCAGCAGCGTTGACTCGGCTGAAAGTCAAGAGACCCAGTACTTC. Translation: CASSVDSAESQETQYF.

This clonotype came up a few times. The V gene is TRBV4-3, the J gene TRBJ2-7; D remains ambiguous. V was clipped by 0 bases and J by 3 bases, with 9 bases between them. The germline V gene encodes CDR1 LGHNA and CDR2 YSLEER. The CDR3 is made up of 14 amino acids. The CDR3 loop reads CASSQDPTGYEQYF. The CDR3 DNA sequence: TGCGCCAGCAGCCAAGACCCCACGGGCTACGAGCAGTACTTC.

This clonotype appeared many times. V usage is TRBV29-1 and J usage is TRBJ1-2; 9 nucleotides match TRBD1. Losses at the gene ends were 6 bases for V and 8 bases for J; bases not matched to a gene: 10. Germline values: CDR1 SQVTM, CDR2 ANQGSEA. This CDR3 spans 13 amino acids. The DNA for the CDR3 is TGCAGCGTACCGCCCGGGACAGGGTGGGGCTACACCTTC. Translating gives CSVPPGTGWGYTF.

This clonotype was counted many times. The rearrangement joins TRBV12-3 or TRBV12-4 to TRBJ2-2; D unclear. The CDR3 runs 11 residues. The V and J ends lost 6 bases and 4 bases respectively, with 3 bases between them. CDR3 protein: CASSSTGELFF. The DNA for the CDR3 is TGTGCCAGCAGCAGCACCGGGGAGCTGTTTTTT.

This clonotype appeared a few times. The gene calls are TRBV4-1 and TRBJ1-6, with 8 positions matching TRBD1. The ends lost 4 bases at V and 7 bases at J; junction bases unmatched: 6. There are 15 residues in the CDR3. CDR1 and CDR2 (germline): MGHRA, YSYEKL. CDR3 in DNA: TGCGCCAGCAGCCCCCGGGACAGGTCAAATTCACCCCTCCACTTT. Translated, it gives CASSPRDRSNSPLHF.

This clonotype was counted between two and nine times. V and J are TRBV7-9 and TRBJ2-7; maybe TRBD1 (6 bases). Per the germline V gene, CDR1 is SEHNR and CDR2 is FQNEAQ (reference sequence). This CDR3 spans 13 amino acids. Trimming took 1 base from V and 3 from J, leaving 7 bases between them. CDR3 coding DNA: TGTGCCAGCAGCTTAGGGGGGCGCTACGAGCAGTACGTC. It specifies CASSLGGRYEQYV.

This clonotype was picked up a small number of times. The chain carries TRBV20-1 and TRBJ2-1; TRBD2 matches at 12 bases. V shed 3 bases, J shed 8 bases, and the junction held 8 bases outside the gene matches. From germline, CDR1 is DFQATT and CDR2 SNEGSKA (reference sequence). The CDR3 spans 15 residues. The CDR3 protein is CSARPLAGGLDEQFF. CDR3 sequence (DNA): TGCAGTGCTAGGCCTCTAGCGGGGGGGCTCGATGAGCAGTTCTTC.

This clonotype was observed many times. The chain couples TRBV19 to TRBJ2-7, with a possible D match to TRBD1 (6 bases). Germline lookup yields CDR1 LNHDA and CDR2 SQIVND (reference sequence). V lost 3 bases and J 5 bases, leaving 8 bases between the germline ends. The CDR3 consists of 12 residues. In nucleotides, the CDR3 is TGTGCCAGTAGTATCCAGGGGAACGAGCAGTACTTC. Its translation is CASSIQGNEQYF.

This clonotype was observed a few times. The chain employs TRBV21-1 and TRBJ2-6. TRBV21-1 is a pseudogene segment. The CDR3 loop spans 16 amino acids. The CDR3 coding sequence is TGTGCCAGCAGCAAGCTGGACAGCTCTGGGGCCAACGTCCTGACTTTC. The encoded protein is CASSKLDSSGANVLTF.

This clonotype was counted between two and nine times. The chain couples TRBV2 to TRBJ2-2; TRBD1 aligns across 10 bases. The germline V gene has CDR1 SNHLY and CDR2 FYNNEI. The CDR3 has 15 amino acids. J lost 4 bases, V lost 7 bases, and 6 bases had no gene match. CDR3 amino acids: CASTGTGVGTGELFF. CDR3 nucleotide sequence: TGTGCCAGCACCGGGACAGGGGTTGGCACCGGGGAGCTGTTTTTT.

The CDR3 nucleotides read TGTGCCAGCAGCAAAACCGGGACAGGGATCACTGAAGCTTTCTTT. It specifies CASSKTGTGITEAFF. V usage is TRBV7-6 and J usage is TRBJ1-1, with 9 bases lining up with TRBD1. This CDR3 is 15 amino acids long. Germline V gene sequence: CDR1 SGHVS, CDR2 FNYEAQ. V lost 5 bases, J lost 4 bases, and 8 bases stayed unmatched.

V usage is TRBV7-9 and J usage is TRBJ1-2; D ambiguous. CDR1 is SEHNR and CDR2 is FQNEAQ in the germline V gene (reference sequence). The CDR3 sequence is 11 residues long. The V end lost 0 bases, the J end lost 8 bases, and 4 bases lay between the germline ends. The CDR3 loop is CASSLAQGYTF. The CDR3 DNA sequence: TGTGCCAGCAGCTTAGCGCAAGGCTACACCTTC. Based on the CDR3 plus reference TRBV7-9 and TRBJ1-2, the full variable domain is DTGVSQNPRHKITKRGQNVTFRCDPISEHNRLYWYRQTLGQGPEFLTYFQNEAQLEKSRLLSDRFSAERPKGSFSTLEIQRTEQGDSAMYLCASSLAQGYTFGSGTRLTVV.

This clonotype has only a few counts. The chain is built from TRBV6-2 or TRBV6-3 and TRBJ2-2, with D possibly being TRBD2 (6 bases). The germline V gene has CDR1 MNHEY and CDR2 SVGEGT. This CDR3 has 14 residues. Trimming removed 7 bases at V and 6 bases at J, with 15 bases between. The CDR3 reads CASTKGRGSGELFF. The CDR3 nucleotides are TGTGCCAGCACCAAAGGTCGGGGGTCCGGGGAGCTGTTTTTT.

The J gene is TRBJ1-2, the V gene TRBV29-1, with TRBD1 identical over 9 bases. V shed 7 bases, J shed 7 bases, and the junction held 7 bases outside the gene matches. Per the germline V gene, CDR1 is SQVTM and CDR2 is ANQGSEA. The CDR3 covers 12 residues. The CDR3 sequence is CSGGQGSIGYTF. The CDR3, as DNA: TGCAGCGGGGGACAGGGCTCCATTGGCTACACCTTC. The whole variable domain, remainder taken from reference TRBV29-1 and TRBJ1-2, is SAVISQKPSRDICQRGTSLTIQCQVDSQVTMMFWYRQQPGQSLTLIATANQGSEATYESGFVIDKFPISRPNLTFSTLTVSNMSPEDSSIYLCSGGQGSIGYTFGSGTRLTVV.